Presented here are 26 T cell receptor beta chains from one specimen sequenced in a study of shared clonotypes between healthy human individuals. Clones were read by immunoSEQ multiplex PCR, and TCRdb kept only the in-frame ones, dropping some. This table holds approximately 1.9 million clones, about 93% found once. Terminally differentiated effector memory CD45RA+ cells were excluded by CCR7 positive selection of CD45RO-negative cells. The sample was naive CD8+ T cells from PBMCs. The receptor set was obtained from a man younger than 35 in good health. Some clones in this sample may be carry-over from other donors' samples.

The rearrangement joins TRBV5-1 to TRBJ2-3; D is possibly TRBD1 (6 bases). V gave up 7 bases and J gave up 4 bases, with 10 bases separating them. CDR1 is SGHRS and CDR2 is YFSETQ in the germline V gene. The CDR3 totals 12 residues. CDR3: CASVGGPDTQYF. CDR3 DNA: TGCGCCAGCGTTGGGGGCCCAGATACGCAGTATTTT.

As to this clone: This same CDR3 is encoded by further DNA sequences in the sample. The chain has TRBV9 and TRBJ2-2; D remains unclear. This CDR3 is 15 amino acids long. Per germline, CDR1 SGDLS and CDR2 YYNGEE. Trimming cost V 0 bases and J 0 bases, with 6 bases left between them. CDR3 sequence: CASSVGTTNTGELFF. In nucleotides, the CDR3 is TGTGCCAGCAGCGTAGGTACAACGAACACCGGGGAGCTGTTTTTT. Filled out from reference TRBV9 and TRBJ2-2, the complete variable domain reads DSGVTQTPKHLITATGQRVTLRCSPRSGDLSVYWYQQSLDQGLQFLIQYYNGEERAKGNILERFSAQQFPDLHSELNLSSLELGDSALYFCASSVGTTNTGELFFGEGSRLTVL.

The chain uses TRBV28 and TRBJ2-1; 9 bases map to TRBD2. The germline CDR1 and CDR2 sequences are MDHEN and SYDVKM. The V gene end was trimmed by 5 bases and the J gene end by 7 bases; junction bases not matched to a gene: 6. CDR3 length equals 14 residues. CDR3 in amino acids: CASSIAGEVNEQFF. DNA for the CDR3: TGTGCCAGCAGTATAGCGGGAGAGGTGAATGAGCAGTTCTTC.

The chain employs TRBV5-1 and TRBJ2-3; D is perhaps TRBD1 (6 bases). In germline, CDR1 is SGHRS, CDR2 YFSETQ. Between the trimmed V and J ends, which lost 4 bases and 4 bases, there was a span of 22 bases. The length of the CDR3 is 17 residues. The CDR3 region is CASSPGGTGLMADTQYF. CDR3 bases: TGCGCCAGCAGCCCCGGTGGTACAGGGCTTATGGCAGATACGCAGTATTTT.

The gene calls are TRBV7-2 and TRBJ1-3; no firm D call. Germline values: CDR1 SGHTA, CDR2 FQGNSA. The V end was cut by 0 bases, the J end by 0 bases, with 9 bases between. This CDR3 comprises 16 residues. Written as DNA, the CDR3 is TGTGCCAGCAGCTTAGCGCTAGGAGTCTCTGGAAACACCATATATTTT. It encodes CASSLALGVSGNTIYF.

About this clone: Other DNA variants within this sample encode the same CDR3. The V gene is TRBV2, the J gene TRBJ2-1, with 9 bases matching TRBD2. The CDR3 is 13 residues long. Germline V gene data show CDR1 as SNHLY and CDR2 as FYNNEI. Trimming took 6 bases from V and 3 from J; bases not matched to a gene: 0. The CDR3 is CASRLAGYNEQFF. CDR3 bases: TGTGCCAGCAGACTAGCGGGCTACAATGAGCAGTTCTTC.

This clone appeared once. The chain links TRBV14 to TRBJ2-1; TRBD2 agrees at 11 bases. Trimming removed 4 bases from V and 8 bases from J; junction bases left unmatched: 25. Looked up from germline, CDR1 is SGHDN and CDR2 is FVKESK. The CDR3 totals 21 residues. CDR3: CASSRLTVEAILAGAGYEQFF. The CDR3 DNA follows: TGTGCCAGCAGCCGACTAACGGTGGAGGCGATACTAGCGGGAGCCGGATATGAGCAGTTCTTC.

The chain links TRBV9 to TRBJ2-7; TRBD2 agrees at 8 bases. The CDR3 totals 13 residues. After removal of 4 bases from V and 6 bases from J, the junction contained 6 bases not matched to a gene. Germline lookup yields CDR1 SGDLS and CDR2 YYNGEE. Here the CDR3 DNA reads TGTGCCAGCAGCCCGGGACTAGAGGCCGAGCAGTACTTC. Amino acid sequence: CASSPGLEAEQYF.

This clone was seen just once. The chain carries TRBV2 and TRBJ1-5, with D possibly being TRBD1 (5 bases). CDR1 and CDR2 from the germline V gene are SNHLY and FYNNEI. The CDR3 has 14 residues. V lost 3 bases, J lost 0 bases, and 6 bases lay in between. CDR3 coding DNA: TGTGCCAGCAGTGAGGGGGTTAGCAATCAGCCCCAGCATTTT. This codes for CASSEGVSNQPQHF.

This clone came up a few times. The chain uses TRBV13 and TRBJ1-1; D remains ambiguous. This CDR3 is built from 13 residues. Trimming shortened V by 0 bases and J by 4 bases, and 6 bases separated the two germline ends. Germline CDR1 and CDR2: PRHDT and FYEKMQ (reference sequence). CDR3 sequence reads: CASSLGLLTEAFF. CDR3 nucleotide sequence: TGTGCCAGCAGCTTAGGTTTGCTCACTGAAGCTTTCTTT.

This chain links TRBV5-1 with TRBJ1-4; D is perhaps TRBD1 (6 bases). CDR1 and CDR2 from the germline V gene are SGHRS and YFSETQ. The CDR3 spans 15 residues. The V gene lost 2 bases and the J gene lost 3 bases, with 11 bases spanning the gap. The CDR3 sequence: CASSFKDSSNEKLFF. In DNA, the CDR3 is TGCGCCAGCAGCTTCAAGGACAGTTCTAATGAAAAACTGTTTTTT.

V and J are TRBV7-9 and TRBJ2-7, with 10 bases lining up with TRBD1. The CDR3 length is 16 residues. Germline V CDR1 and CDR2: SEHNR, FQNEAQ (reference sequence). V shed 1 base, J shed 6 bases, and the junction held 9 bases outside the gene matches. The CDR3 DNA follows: TGTGCCAGCAGCTTAGGACCCGGGACAGGGGTGGCCGAGCAGTACTTC. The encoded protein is CASSLGPGTGVAEQYF. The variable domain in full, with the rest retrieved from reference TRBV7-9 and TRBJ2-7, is DTGVSQNPRHKITKRGQNVTFRCDPISEHNRLYWYRQTLGQGPEFLTYFQNEAQLEKSRLLSDRFSAERPKGSFSTLEIQRTEQGDSAMYLCASSLGPGTGVAEQYFGPGTRLTVT.

The CDR3 nucleotides read TGTGCCAGCAGCCAAGAGATAGCGATTGATCAAGAGACCCAGTACTTC. It is translated as CASSQEIAIDQETQYF. The chain is built from TRBV4-2 and TRBJ2-5; TRBD2 might be the D (5 bases). Germline CDR1 LGHNA, CDR2 YNFKEQ. V lost 0 bases and J 2 bases, leaving 13 bases between the germline ends. The CDR3 has 16 residues.

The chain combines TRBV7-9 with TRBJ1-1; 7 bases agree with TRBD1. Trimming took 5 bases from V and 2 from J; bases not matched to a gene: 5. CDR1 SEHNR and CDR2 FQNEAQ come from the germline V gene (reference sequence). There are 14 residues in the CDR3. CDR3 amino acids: CASSAWTGNTEAFF. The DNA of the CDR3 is TGTGCCAGCAGCGCATGGACAGGAAACACTGAAGCTTTCTTT.

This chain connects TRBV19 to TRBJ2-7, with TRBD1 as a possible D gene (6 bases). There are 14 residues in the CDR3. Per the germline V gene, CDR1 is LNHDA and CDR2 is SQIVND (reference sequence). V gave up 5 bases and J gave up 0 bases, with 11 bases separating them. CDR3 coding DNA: TGTGCCAGTAGTTGGACAGCAAGCTCCTACGAGCAGTACTTC. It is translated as CASSWTASSYEQYF. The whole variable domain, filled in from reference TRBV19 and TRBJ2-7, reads DGGITQSPKYLFRKEGQNVTLSCEQNLNHDAMYWYRQDPGQGLRLIYYSQIVNDFQKGDIAEGYSVSREKKESFPLTVTSAQKNPTAFYLCASSWTASSYEQYFGPGTRLTVT.

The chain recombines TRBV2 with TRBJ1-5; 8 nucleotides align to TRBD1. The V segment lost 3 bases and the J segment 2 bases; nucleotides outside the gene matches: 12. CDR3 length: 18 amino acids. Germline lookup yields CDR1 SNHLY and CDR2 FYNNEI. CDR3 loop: CASSELETGGVGNQPQHF. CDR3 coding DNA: TGTGCCAGCAGTGAGCTGGAAACAGGGGGGGTGGGCAATCAGCCCCAGCATTTT.

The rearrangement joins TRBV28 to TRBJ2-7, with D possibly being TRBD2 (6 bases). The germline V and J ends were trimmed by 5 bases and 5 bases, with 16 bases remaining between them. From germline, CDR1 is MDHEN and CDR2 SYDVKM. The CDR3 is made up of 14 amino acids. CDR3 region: CASSDGSAGDEQYF. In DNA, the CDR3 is TGTGCCAGCAGTGACGGGAGTGCAGGAGACGAGCAGTACTTC.

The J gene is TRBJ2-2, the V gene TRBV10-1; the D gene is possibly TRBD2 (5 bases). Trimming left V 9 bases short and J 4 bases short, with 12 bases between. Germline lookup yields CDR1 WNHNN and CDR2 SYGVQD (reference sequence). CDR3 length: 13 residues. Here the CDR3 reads CASSALVTGELFF. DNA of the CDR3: TGCGCCAGTAGCGCTTTAGTCACCGGGGAGCTGTTTTTT.

In DNA form, the CDR3 reads TGTGCCAGTAGTATCTCGGCTAGCGATTACAATGAGCAGTTCTTC. Its translation is CASSISASDYNEQFF. The J gene is TRBJ2-1, the V gene TRBV19; TRBD2 might be the D (6 bases). V was trimmed by 3 bases and J by 4 bases, leaving 13 bases between them. This CDR3 comprises 15 residues. The germline V gene encodes CDR1 LNHDA and CDR2 SQIVND (reference sequence). Drawing the rest from reference TRBV19 and TRBJ2-1, the complete variable domain is DGGITQSPKYLFRKEGQNVTLSCEQNLNHDAMYWYRQDPGQGLRLIYYSQIVNDFQKGDIAEGYSVSREKKESFPLTVTSAQKNPTAFYLCASSISASDYNEQFFGPGTRLTVL.

CDR3 DNA sequence: TGTGCCAGTAGCAATAAGGGGACAGGCTTCCGCGAGCAGTACTTC. Translation gives CASSNKGTGFREQYF. V usage is TRBV19 and J usage is TRBJ2-7; TRBD1 agrees at 8 bases. The germline V gene encodes CDR1 LNHDA and CDR2 SQIVND (reference sequence). V dropped 6 bases and J dropped 6; count of bases not matched to a gene: 13. CDR3 length: 15 residues.

CDR3 amino acids: CASRDTRHSYEQYF. Here the CDR3 DNA reads TGTGCCAGCAGGGACACCAGGCACTCCTACGAGCAGTACTTC. The gene calls are TRBV13 and TRBJ2-7; D perhaps matches TRBD1 (5 bases). The V and J ends lost 6 bases and 0 bases respectively, with 12 bases between them. Looked up from germline, CDR1 is PRHDT and CDR2 is FYEKMQ (reference sequence). CDR3 size: 14 residues.

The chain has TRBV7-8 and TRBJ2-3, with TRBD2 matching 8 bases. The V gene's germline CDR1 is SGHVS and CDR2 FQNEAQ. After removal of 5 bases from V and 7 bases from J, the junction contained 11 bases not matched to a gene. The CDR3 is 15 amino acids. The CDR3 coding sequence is TGTGCCAGCAGCCCACGGGCGGGGGGAGGTCATACGCAGTATTTT. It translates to CASSPRAGGGHTQYF. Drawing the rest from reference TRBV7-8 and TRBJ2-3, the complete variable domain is GAGVSQSPRYKVAKRGQDVALRCDPISGHVSLFWYQQALGQGPEFLTYFQNEAQLDKSGLPSDRFFAERPEGSVSTLKIQRTQQEDSAVYLCASSPRAGGGHTQYFGPGTRLTVL.

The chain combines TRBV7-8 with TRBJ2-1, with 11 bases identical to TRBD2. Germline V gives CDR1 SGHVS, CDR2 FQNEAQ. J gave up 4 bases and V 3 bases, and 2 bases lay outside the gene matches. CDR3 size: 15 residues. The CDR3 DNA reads TGTGCCAGCAGCTTGACTAGCGGGGATTACAATGAGCAGTTCTTC. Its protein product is CASSLTSGDYNEQFF.

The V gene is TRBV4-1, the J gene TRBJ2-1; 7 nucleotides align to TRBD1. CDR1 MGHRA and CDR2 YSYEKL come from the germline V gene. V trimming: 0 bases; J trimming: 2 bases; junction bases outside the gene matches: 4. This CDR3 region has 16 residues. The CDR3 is CASSQEPGQPYNEQFF. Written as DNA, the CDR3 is TGCGCCAGCAGCCAAGAGCCGGGACAGCCCTACAATGAGCAGTTCTTC.

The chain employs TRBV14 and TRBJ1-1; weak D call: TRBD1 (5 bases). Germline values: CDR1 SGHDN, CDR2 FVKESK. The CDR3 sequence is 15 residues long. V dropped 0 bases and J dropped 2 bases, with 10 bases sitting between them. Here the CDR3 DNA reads TGTGCCAGCAGCCAAGATTGGACAACAAACACTGAAGCTTTCTTT. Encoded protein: CASSQDWTTNTEAFF.

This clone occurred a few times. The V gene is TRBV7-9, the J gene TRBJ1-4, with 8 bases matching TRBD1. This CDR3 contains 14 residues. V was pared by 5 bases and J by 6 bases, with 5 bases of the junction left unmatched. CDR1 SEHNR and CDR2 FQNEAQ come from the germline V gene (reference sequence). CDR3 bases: TGTGCCAGCAGCCAGGGGGCGCTTGATGAAAAACTGTTTTTT. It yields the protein CASSQGALDEKLFF.